This TCR beta chain was recovered during a study of siplizumab effects on memory and regulatory T cells. Clones were sequenced by immunoSEQ multiplex PCR, and TCRdb holds only the in-frame ones, with some missing. The profile shows 57,000 or so clones, approximately 93% of them singletons. This TCR was recovered from a human donor in good health. Sequences were obtained from CD8+ T cells sorted from blood.

CDR3 nucleotides: TGTGCTAGTGGTTTGTTGACAGGGAACTATGGCTACACCTTC. Its translation is CASGLLTGNYGYTF. V gene TRBV12-5 combines with J gene TRBJ1-2, with 7 positions matching TRBD1. The V and J ends lost 2 bases and 2 bases, in that order; junction bases with no gene match: 2. CDR1 and CDR2 (germline): LGHNT, FRNRAP. The CDR3 is made up of 14 amino acids.